Listed below are T cell receptor beta chains from one sample, sequenced in a study of molecular identifiers for immune sequencing clone quantification. TCRdb ran MiXCR on the PCR reads and lists one entry per CDR3 protein. The table lists approximately 630,000 distinct CDR3 sequences, roughly 27% of them singletons. Source material: naive CD8+ T cells from blood, with Jurkat cell RNA spiked in. These receptors were obtained from a human donor in good health. Some libraries in this study had Jurkat cell RNA spiked in. CDR3s include the opening cysteine and the closing phenylalanine or tryptophan. The order of the fields is J gene, clone size, D gene, V gene, CDR3 DNA, CDR3 protein. D genes are given only for firm matches. A clone size is listed for some rows: how often the clone was seen (once, few, many), or a class if it is expanded.

J: TRBJ2-7; size: few; D: .; V: TRBV19; DNA: TGTGCCAGTAGTATCCAAGGACAAGGCCACGAGCAGTACTTC; CDR3: CASSIQGQGHEQYF
J: TRBJ2-7; size: few; D: .; V: TRBV5-1; DNA: TGCGCCAGCAGCTTGTTCCAGGGGGGGGCCTACGAGCAGTACTTC; CDR3: CASSLFQGGAYEQYF
J: TRBJ2-7; size: many; D: .; V: TRBV28; DNA: TGTGCCAGCAGTTTTCCAGGTCCGTTTTCCTACGAGCAGTACTTC; CDR3: CASSFPGPFSYEQYF
J: TRBJ2-2; size: few; D: .; V: TRBV14; DNA: TGTGCCAGCAGCCAATTTCAGGGGACCGGGGAGCTGTTTTTT; CDR3: CASSQFQGTGELFF
J: TRBJ1-1; size: many; D: .; V: TRBV5-1; DNA: TGCGCCAGCAGCTTTGAGCAGAACACTGAAGCTTTCTTT; CDR3: CASSFEQNTEAFF
J: TRBJ2-3; size: .; D: TRBD1; V: TRBV13; DNA: TGTGCCAGCAGCTTATGGGGACAGGGGGTGGATACGCAGTATTTT; CDR3: CASSLWGQGVDTQYF
J: TRBJ1-4; size: few; D: TRBD1; V: TRBV28; DNA: TGTGCCAGCAGTTTAGGGACAGGGGATGGAAAACTGTTTTTT; CDR3: CASSLGTGDGKLFF
J: TRBJ2-7; size: many; D: TRBD2; V: TRBV7-9; DNA: TGTGCCAGCAGCTCCGTAGCGGGGGGTGGCAACGAGCAGTACTTC; CDR3: CASSSVAGGGNEQYF
J: TRBJ2-1; size: .; D: TRBD1; V: TRBV11-2; DNA: TGTGCCAGCACCGTTTCCGGGACAGGGGGCGATCAGCAGTTCTTC; CDR3: CASTVSGTGGDQQFF
J: TRBJ2-7; size: few; D: TRBD1; V: TRBV27; DNA: TGTGCCAGCAGTTTCGGACAGGGGAATACCTACGAGCAGTACTTC; CDR3: CASSFGQGNTYEQYF
J: TRBJ1-4; size: few; D: .; V: TRBV7-9; DNA: TGTGCCAGCAGCTTATACGGTCAGAATAATGAAAAACTGTTTTTT; CDR3: CASSLYGQNNEKLFF
J: TRBJ2-2; size: .; D: TRBD1; V: TRBV25-1; DNA: TGTGCCAGCAGTCCGGACAGGGGGTACCCCGGGGAGCTGTTTTTT; CDR3: CASSPDRGYPGELFF
J: TRBJ2-3; size: .; D: TRBD1; V: TRBV9; DNA: TGTGCCAGCAGCGTCTTCGACAGGGGGAACACAGATACGCGGTATTTT; CDR3: CASSVFDRGNTDTRYF
J: TRBJ2-7; size: .; D: TRBD1; V: TRBV12-3/TRBV12-4; DNA: TGTGCCAGCGCCGGACAGGGGGCGCCCGAGCAGTACTTC; CDR3: CASAGQGAPEQYF
J: TRBJ2-1; size: .; D: TRBD2; V: TRBV29-1; DNA: TGCGGCGTCCCAGCGGGGGGGATCAATGAGCAGTTCTTC; CDR3: CGVPAGGINEQFF
J: TRBJ2-7; size: many; D: .; V: TRBV7-6; DNA: TGTGCCAGCAGCCCTCTGGAGGTTCCAGAGCAGTACTTC; CDR3: CASSPLEVPEQYF
J: TRBJ2-7; size: many; D: TRBD1; V: TRBV20-1; DNA: TGCAGTGCTGGTGGGGACAGGGGGTACGAGCAGTACTTC; CDR3: CSAGGDRGYEQYF
J: TRBJ2-7; size: many; D: .; V: TRBV5-1; DNA: TGCGCCAGCAGCCCCGCTAGGAGCTCCTACGAGCAGTACTTC; CDR3: CASSPARSSYEQYF
J: TRBJ2-2; size: few; D: .; V: TRBV12-3/TRBV12-4; DNA: TGTGCCAGCAGTTTAGCCGGGGAGCGGGTGAACACCGGGGAGCTGTTTTTT; CDR3: CASSLAGERVNTGELFF
J: TRBJ2-1; size: once; D: TRBD1; V: TRBV19; DNA: TGTGCCAGTGGTATTGGACAGGGGGTAGCCCCTAGGCATGAGCAGTTCTTC; CDR3: CASGIGQGVAPRHEQFF
J: TRBJ1-1; size: .; D: TRBD1; V: TRBV3-1; DNA: TGTGCCAGCAGCCAAGGGTTGGGGTCAGGGGGTCTGAACACTGAAGCTTTCTTT; CDR3: CASSQGLGSGGLNTEAFF
J: TRBJ1-2; size: .; D: TRBD1; V: TRBV20-1; DNA: TGCAGTGCTAGAGAAGATGACAGGGCTAACTATGGCTACACCTTC; CDR3: CSAREDDRANYGYTF
J: TRBJ2-1; size: .; D: TRBD2; V: TRBV6-6; DNA: TGTGCCAGCAGCCGGTGGGCTAGCGGGGGAAACGAGCAGTTCTTC; CDR3: CASSRWASGGNEQFF
J: TRBJ2-7; size: few; D: .; V: TRBV29-1; DNA: TGCAGCGTTGAAGGGTGGGGCGCACCTGATGAGCAGTACTTC; CDR3: CSVEGWGAPDEQYF